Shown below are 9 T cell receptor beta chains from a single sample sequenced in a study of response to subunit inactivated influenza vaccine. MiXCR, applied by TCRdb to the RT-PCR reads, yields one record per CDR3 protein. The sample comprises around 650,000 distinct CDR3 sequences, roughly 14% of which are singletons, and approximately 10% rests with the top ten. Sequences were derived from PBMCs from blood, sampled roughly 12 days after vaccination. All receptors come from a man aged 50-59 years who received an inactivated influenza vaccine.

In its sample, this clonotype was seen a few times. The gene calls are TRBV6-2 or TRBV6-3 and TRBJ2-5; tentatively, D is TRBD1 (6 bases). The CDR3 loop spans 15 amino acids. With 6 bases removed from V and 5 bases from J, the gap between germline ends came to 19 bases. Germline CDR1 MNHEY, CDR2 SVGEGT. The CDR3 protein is CASRTKSQGGETQYF. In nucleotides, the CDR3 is TGTGCCAGCAGAACGAAGTCACAGGGTGGGGAGACCCAGTACTTC.

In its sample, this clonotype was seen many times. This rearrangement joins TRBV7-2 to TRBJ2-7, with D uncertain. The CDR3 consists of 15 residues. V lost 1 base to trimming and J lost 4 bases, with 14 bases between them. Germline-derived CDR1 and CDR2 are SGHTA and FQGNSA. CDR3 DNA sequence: TGTGCCAGCAGCTTAGGGTACAACTACCAGTACGAGCAGTACTTC. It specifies CASSLGYNYQYEQYF. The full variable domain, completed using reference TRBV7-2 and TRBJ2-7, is GAGVSQSPSNKVTEKGKDVELRCDPISGHTALYWYRQSLGQGLEFLIYFQGNSAPDKSGLPSDRFSAERTGGSVSTLTIQRTQQEDSAVYLCASSLGYNYQYEQYFGPGTRLTVT.

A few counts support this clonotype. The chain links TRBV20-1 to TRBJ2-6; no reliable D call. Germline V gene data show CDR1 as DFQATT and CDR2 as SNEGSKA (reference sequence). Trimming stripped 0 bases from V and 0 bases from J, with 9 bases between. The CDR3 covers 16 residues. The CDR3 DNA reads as TGCAGTGCTAGAGACGGACGGATCTCTGGGGCCAACGTCCTGACTTTC. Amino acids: CSARDGRISGANVLTF.

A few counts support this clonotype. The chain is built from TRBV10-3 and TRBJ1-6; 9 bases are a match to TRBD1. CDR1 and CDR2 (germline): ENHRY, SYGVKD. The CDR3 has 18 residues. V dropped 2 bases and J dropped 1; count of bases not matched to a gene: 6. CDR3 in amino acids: CAISETTGGRSYNSPLHF. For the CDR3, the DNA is TGTGCCATCAGTGAGACGACAGGGGGGAGGTCCTATAATTCACCCCTCCACTTT.

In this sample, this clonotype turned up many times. The CDR3: CARTPRFRWFDEQYF. In DNA form, the CDR3 reads TGTGCCAGAACCCCTAGGTTCCGCTGGTTTGACGAGCAGTACTTC. This chain uses TRBV25-1 with TRBJ2-7; D remains unclear. The CDR3 is 15 amino acids. Germline CDR1 reads MGHDK; CDR2 reads SYGVNS. V was trimmed by 9 bases and J by 5 bases, leaving 23 bases between them.

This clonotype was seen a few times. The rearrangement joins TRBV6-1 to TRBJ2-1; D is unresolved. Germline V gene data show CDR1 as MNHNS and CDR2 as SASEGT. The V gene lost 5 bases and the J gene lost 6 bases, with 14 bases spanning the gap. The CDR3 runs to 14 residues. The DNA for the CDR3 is TGTGCCAGCAGTCAGCCCCCCGACGGCAATGAGCAGTTCTTC. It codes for CASSQPPDGNEQFF.

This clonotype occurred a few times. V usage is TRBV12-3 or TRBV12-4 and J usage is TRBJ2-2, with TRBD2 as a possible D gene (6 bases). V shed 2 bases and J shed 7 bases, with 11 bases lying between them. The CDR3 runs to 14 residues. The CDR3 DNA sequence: TGTGCCAGCAGTTTAAGGAGGGTTGGCGGGGAGCTGTTTTTT. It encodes CASSLRRVGGELFF.

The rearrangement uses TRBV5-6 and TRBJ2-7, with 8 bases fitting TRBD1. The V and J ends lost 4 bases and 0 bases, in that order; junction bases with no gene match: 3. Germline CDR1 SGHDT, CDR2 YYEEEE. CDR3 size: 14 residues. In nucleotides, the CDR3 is TGTGCCAGCAGCATCGGACAGGGCTCCTACGAGCAGTACTTC. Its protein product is CASSIGQGSYEQYF.

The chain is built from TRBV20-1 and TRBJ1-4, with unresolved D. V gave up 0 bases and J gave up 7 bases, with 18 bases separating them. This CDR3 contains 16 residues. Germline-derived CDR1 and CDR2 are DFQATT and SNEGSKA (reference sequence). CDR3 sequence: CSAREGGVSFREKLFF. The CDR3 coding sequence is TGCAGTGCTAGAGAGGGCGGCGTATCGTTTCGTGAAAAACTGTTTTTT.